A selection of T cell receptor beta chains follows, all from one sample in a study of T-cell memory formation after mild COVID-19. MiXCR, run by TCRdb on the 5' RACE reads, gives a single entry per CDR3 protein. The sample has a few hundred thousand distinct CDR3 sequences, around 10% seen once. Sequencing was carried out using PBMCs or a T cell subset sorted from them (not recorded which). Receptors were obtained from a man younger than 35 who had mild COVID-19 (a few samples of this study predate the infection). Cell type and time point are not known. Each CDR3 is given with its conserved first and last residue. Each record gives: J gene, V gene, CDR3 protein.

TRBJ2-7	TRBV5-4	CASSFGSGGPSSYEQYF
TRBJ1-1	TRBV27	CASSLMEGGNTEAFF
TRBJ2-4	TRBV7-9	CASSHGQVLTKNIQYF
TRBJ1-6	TRBV6-5	CASSPGVGDSPLHF
TRBJ1-4	TRBV11-2	CASSSGRSTLAEKLFF
TRBJ2-7	TRBV25-1	CASSDPERGPYEQYF
TRBJ2-1	TRBV5-1	CASSPTGTNNNEQFF
TRBJ2-5	TRBV11-3	CASSLDWQGGEETQYF
TRBJ2-7	TRBV12-3/TRBV12-4	CATSGTASYEQYF
TRBJ2-5	TRBV18	CASSPPTRETQYF
TRBJ2-1	TRBV5-1	CASSSLGGAGSSYNEQFF
TRBJ2-3	TRBV6-2/TRBV6-3	CASSFIPGLKSADTQYF
TRBJ2-5	TRBV2	CASSATSGKETQYF
TRBJ1-1	TRBV6-1	CASSELPAWATEAFF
TRBJ1-2	TRBV7-9	CASSEQGYGYTF
TRBJ2-6	TRBV15	CATSGGRSSGANVLTF
TRBJ2-6	TRBV2	CASSVTPGANVLTF
TRBJ2-2	TRBV20-1	CSATPYTNTGELFF
TRBJ1-3	TRBV2	CASSEDRAFSGNTIYF
TRBJ1-1	TRBV5-1	CASSLGRGYHTEAFF
TRBJ2-3	TRBV7-7	CASSRGQYTDTQYF
TRBJ2-1	TRBV29-1	CSVRWGNEQFF
TRBJ1-2	TRBV7-8	CASSLGTAKNYGYTF
TRBJ2-5	TRBV7-2	CASSREKGTQYF
TRBJ2-1	TRBV7-3	CASSTGTGGNEQFF
TRBJ1-5	TRBV3-1	CASRAKGRQPIRNQPQHF
TRBJ1-2	TRBV11-2	CASSPTDRGWYGYTF
TRBJ2-6	TRBV18	CASSPFSGGSGANVLTF
TRBJ2-7	TRBV15	CATSRESGTPHF
TRBJ2-3	TRBV6-4	CASSVGQGADTQYF
TRBJ1-2	TRBV4-1	CASSQDVLEGYTF
TRBJ1-2	TRBV20-1	CSAKDRAYGYTF
TRBJ2-1	TRBV11-3	CASSFMLAGGPNEQFF
TRBJ2-1	TRBV6-2/TRBV6-3	CASSVELSGISYNEQFF
TRBJ1-4	TRBV11-2	CASSDRQGTDEKLFF
TRBJ1-1	TRBV2	CASGNTEAFF
TRBJ2-7	TRBV15	CATSGGGQAHSYEQYF
TRBJ2-2	TRBV5-6	CASSPRDRETNTGELFF
TRBJ1-5	TRBV6-1	CASRLDFNQPQHF
TRBJ2-7	TRBV13	CASNRWGHEQYF
TRBJ2-5	TRBV6-6	CASADEGTQYF
TRBJ1-1	TRBV6-6	CASSRAGQFGKAFF
TRBJ1-5	TRBV6-5	CASSSGVKGNQPQHF
TRBJ2-6	TRBV7-2	CASSLVAGVGSGANVLTF
TRBJ2-3	TRBV20-1	CSAPPQRPIRTDTQYF
TRBJ2-3	TRBV4-2	CASSQVGQGTDTQYF
TRBJ1-1	TRBV18	CASSPVGGGGEAFF
TRBJ2-7	TRBV6-2/TRBV6-3	CASSYPSGQTFYEQYF
TRBJ2-3	TRBV5-1	CASSPAGPSSSTDTQYF
TRBJ2-7	TRBV7-9	CASSKKGTSDNYEQYF
TRBJ1-2	TRBV20-1	CSALTGGSNYGYTF
TRBJ1-1	TRBV6-5	CASSRAGQWNTEAFF
TRBJ1-5	TRBV12-3/TRBV12-4	CASSPIYSNQPQHF
TRBJ2-7	TRBV5-6	CASSLLAYEQYF
TRBJ2-2	TRBV7-2	CASIRGSNTGELFF